This T cell receptor (beta chain) was retrieved from a study of identical twins. It was template switching that added a universal primer site, and there were unique molecular identifiers on the cDNA. TCRdb reprocessed the 5' RACE reads via MiXCR and lists one record per CDR3 protein. The sample has approximately 490,000 distinct CDR3 sequences, about 22% seen once. General study findings and limits: Its conclusions, products of cross-sectional statistical analysis, did not come from following the same donors.

All donors were healthy Caucasians. Points on this clonotype: Its antigen is unknown.

In germline, CDR1 is MGHRA, CDR2 YSYEKL. This CDR3 is built from 13 residues. The V gene lost 2 bases and the J gene lost 5 bases, with 9 bases spanning the gap. The same sample was also studied in work on yellow fever vaccine responses in identical twins.

The chain links TRBV4-1 to TRBJ1-1; D is uncertain. This receptor was obtained from a woman between 18 and 29 years old in good health. The sequenced sample was CD4+ T cells sorted from blood. CDR3 sequence reads: CASSQPRWTEAFF. In DNA, the CDR3 is TGCGCCAGCAGCCAACCGCGGTGGACTGAAGCTTTCTTT.